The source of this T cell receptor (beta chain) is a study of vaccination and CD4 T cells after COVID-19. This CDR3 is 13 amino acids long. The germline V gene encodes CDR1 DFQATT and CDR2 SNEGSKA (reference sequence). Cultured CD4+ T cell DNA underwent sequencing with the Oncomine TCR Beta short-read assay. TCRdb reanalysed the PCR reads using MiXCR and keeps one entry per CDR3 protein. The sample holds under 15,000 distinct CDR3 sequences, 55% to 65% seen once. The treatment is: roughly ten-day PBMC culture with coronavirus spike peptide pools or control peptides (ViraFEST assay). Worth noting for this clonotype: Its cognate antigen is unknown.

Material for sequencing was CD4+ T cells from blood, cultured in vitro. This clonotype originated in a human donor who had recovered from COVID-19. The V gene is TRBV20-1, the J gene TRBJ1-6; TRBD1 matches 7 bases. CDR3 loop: CSYGTDYNSPLHF. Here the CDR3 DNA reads TGCAGCTACGGGACAGACTATAATTCACCCCTCCACTTT.